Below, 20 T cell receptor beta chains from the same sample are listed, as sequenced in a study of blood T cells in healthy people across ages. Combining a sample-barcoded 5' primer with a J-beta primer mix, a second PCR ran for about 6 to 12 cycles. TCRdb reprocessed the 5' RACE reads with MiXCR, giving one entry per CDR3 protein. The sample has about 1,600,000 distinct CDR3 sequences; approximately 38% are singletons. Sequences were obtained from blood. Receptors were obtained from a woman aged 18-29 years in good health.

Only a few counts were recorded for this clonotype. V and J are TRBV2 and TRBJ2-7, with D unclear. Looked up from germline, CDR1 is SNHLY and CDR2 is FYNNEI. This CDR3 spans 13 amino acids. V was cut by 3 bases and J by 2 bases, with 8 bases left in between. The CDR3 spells CASSDTKPYEQYF. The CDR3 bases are TGTGCCAGCAGTGATACCAAACCCTACGAGCAGTACTTC.

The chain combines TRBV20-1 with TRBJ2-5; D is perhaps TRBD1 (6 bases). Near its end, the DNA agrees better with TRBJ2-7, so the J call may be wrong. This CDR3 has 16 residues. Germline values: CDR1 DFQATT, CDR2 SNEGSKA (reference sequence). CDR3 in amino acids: CSARLTGTRGAREQYF. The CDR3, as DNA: TGCAGTGCTAGATTAACCGGGACACGTGGCGCTCGCGAGCAGTACTTC.

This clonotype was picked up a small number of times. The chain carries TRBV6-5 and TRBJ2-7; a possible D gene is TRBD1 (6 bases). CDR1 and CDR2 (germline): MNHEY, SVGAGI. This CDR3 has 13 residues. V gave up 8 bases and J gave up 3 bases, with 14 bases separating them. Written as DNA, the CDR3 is TGTGCCAGCCGCCGGCCACAGGGCTACGAGCAGTACTTC. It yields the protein CASRRPQGYEQYF.

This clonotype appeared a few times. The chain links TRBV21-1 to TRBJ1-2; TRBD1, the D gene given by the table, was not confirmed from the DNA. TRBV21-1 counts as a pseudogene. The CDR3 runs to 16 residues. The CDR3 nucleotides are TGTGCCAGCATCCCACCCAACAGGACAGGGGTTTTTGGCTACACCTTC. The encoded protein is CASIPPNRTGVFGYTF.

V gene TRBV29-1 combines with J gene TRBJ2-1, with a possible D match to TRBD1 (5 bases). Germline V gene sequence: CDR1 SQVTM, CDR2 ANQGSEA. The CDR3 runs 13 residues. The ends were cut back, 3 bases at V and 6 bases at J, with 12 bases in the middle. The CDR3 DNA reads TGCAGCGTTGAGAAAGACAGATCCAATGAGCAGTTCTTC. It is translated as CSVEKDRSNEQFF.

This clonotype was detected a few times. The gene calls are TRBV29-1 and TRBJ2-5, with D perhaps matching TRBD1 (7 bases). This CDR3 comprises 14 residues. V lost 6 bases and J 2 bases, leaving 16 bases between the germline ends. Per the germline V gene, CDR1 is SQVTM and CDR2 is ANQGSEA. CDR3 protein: CSVEGAAGQETQYF. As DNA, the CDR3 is TGCAGCGTGGAGGGGGCAGCTGGGCAAGAGACCCAGTACTTC.

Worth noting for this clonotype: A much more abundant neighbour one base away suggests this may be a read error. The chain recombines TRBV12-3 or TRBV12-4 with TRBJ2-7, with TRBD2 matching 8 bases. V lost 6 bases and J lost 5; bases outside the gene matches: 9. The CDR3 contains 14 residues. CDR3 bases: TGTGCCAGCAGCCCTGGACTAGCCCCGGACGAGCAGTACTTC. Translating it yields CASSPGLAPDEQYF.

The CDR3 nucleotides are TGCAGCTCCGCTAGCGGGTGGTTCAATGAGCAGTTCTTC. Translation gives CSSASGWFNEQFF. The genes are TRBV29-1 and TRBJ2-1, with TRBD2 identical over 8 bases. CDR3 length: 13 amino acids. Per the germline V gene, CDR1 is SQVTM and CDR2 is ANQGSEA. V shed 8 bases, J shed 6 bases, and the junction held 9 bases outside the gene matches.

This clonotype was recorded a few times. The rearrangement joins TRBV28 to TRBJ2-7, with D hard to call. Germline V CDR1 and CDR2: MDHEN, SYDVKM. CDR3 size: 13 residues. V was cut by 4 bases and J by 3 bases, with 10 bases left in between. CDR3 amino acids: CASSYRTDYEQYF. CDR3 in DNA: TGTGCCAGCAGTTATCGAACCGACTACGAGCAGTACTTC.

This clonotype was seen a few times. CDR3 sequence: CASSFGLGTEETQYF. The CDR3 nucleotides are TGTGCCAGCAGTTTTGGTTTAGGAACAGAAGAGACCCAGTACTTC. This chain links TRBV12-3 or TRBV12-4 with TRBJ2-5; D unclear. V was shortened by 3 bases and J by 3 bases, with 14 bases between the two germline ends. This CDR3 is 15 amino acids long.

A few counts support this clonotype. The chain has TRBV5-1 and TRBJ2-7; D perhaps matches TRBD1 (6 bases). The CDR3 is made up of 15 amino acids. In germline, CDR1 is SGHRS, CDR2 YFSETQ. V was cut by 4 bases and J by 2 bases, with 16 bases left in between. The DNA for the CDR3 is TGCGCCAGCAGCCCGGACCCGGGACAAGCCTACGAGCAGTACTTC. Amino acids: CASSPDPGQAYEQYF. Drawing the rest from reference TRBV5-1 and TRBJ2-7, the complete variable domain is KAGVTQTPRYLIKTRGQQVTLSCSPISGHRSVSWYQQTPGQGLQFLFEYFSETQRNKGNFPGRFSGRQFSNSRSEMNVSTLELGDSALYLCASSPDPGQAYEQYFGPGTRLTVT.

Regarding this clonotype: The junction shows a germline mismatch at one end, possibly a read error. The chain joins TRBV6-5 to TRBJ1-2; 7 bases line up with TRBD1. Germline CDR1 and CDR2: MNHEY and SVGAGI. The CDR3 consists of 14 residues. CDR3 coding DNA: TGTACCAGCAGACAAACAGGGGCTAACTATGGCTACACCTTC. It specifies CTSRQTGANYGYTF.

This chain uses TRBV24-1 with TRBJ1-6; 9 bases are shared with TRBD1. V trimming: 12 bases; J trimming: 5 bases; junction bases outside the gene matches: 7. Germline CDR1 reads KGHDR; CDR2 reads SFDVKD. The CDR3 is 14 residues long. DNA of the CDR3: TGTGCCGCAACAGGGGGCACGAATAATTCACCCCTCCACTTT. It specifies CAATGGTNNSPLHF.

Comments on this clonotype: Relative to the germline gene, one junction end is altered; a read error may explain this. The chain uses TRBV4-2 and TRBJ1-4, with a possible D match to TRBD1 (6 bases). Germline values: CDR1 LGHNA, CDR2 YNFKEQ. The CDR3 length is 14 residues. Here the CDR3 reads CACSQGQINEKLFF. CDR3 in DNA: TGTGCCTGCAGCCAAGGACAGATTAATGAAAAACTGTTTTTT.

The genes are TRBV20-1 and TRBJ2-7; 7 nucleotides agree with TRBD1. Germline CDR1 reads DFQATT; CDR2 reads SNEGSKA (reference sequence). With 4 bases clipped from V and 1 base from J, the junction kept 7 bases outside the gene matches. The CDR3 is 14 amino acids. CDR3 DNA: TGCAGTGCTACCCCCGGGACAGTGTCCTACGAGCAGTACTTC. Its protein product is CSATPGTVSYEQYF.

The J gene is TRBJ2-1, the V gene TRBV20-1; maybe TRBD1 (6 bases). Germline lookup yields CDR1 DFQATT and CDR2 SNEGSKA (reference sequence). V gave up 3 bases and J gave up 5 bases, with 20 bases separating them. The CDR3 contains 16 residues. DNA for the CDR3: TGCAGTGCTAGTGGGGCAGGGGCCGCGTTAGACAATGAGCAGTTCTTC. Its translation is CSASGAGAALDNEQFF.

For the CDR3, the DNA is TGTGCTAGTGGTTTGTTGAATAGTCGCCCAAAAAGCTCCTACAATGAGCAGTTCTTC. Translated: CASGLLNSRPKSSYNEQFF. The gene calls are TRBV12-5 and TRBJ2-1; D gene uncertain. From germline, CDR1 is LGHNT and CDR2 FRNRAP. Trimming stripped 2 bases from V and 0 bases from J, with 20 bases between. This CDR3 is 19 amino acids long.

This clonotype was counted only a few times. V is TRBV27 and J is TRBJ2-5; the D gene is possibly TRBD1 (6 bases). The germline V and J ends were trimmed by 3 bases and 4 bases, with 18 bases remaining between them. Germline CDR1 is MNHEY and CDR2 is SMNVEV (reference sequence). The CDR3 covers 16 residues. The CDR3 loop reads CASSFFGRGPGETQYF. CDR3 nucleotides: TGTGCCAGCAGTTTCTTTGGCAGGGGCCCTGGAGAGACCCAGTACTTC.

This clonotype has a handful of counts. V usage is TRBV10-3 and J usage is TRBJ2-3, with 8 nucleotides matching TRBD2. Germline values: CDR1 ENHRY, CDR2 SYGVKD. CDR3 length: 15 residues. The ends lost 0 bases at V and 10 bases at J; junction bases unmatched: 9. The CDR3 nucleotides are TGTGCCATCAGTGAGTCGAACGGGGGGGCTGGAGCGCAGTATTTT. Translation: CAISESNGGAGAQYF.

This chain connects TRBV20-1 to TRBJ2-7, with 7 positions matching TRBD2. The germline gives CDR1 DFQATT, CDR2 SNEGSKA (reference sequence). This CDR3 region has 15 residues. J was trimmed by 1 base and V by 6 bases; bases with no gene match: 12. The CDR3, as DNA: TGCAGTGCGGACCTTGGAGGGAGGGTGTCCTACGAGCAGTACTTC. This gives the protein CSADLGGRVSYEQYF.